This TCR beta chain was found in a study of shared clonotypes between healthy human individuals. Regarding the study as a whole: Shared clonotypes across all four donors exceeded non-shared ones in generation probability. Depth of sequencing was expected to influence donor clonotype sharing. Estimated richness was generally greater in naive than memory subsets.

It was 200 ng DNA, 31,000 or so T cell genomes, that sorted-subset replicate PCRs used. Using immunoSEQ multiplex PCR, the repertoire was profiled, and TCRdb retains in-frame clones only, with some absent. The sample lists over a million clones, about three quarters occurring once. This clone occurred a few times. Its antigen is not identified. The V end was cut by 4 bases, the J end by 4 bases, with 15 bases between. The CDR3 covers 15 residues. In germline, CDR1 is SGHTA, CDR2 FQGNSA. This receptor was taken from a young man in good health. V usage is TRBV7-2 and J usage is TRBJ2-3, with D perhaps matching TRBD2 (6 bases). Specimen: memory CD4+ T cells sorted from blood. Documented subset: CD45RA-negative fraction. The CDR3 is CASSSSWTISDTQYF. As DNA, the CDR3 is TGTGCCAGCAGCTCTTCCTGGACTATTTCAGATACGCAGTATTTT.